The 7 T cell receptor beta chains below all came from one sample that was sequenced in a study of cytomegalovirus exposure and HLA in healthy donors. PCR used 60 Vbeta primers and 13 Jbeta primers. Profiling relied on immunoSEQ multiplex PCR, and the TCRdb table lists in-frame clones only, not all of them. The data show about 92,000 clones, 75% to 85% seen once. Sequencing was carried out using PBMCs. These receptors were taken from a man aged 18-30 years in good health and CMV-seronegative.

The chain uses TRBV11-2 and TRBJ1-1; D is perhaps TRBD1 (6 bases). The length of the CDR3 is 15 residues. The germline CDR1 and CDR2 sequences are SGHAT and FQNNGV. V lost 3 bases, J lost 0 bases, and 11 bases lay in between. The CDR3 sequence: CASSFSGQMNTEAFF. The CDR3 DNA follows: TGTGCCAGCAGCTTCTCTGGACAGATGAACACTGAAGCTTTCTTT.

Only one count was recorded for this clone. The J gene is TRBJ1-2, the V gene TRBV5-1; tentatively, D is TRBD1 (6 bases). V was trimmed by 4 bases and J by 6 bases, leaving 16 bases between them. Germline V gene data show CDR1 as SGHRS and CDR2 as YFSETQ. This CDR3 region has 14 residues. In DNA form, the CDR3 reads TGCGCCAGCAGCGGAGGACAGAGCCTGGATGGCTACACCTTC. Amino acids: CASSGGQSLDGYTF. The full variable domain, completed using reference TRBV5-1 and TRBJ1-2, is KAGVTQTPRYLIKTRGQQVTLSCSPISGHRSVSWYQQTPGQGLQFLFEYFSETQRNKGNFPGRFSGRQFSNSRSEMNVSTLELGDSALYLCASSGGQSLDGYTFGSGTRLTVV.

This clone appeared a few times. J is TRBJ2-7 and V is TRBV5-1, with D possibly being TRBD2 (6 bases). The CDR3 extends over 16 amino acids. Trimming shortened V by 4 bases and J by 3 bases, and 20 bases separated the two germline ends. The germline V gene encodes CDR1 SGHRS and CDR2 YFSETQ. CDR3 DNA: TGCGCCAGCAGCCTGTCGGGGGATCCTACCTTCTACGAGCAGTACTTC. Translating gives CASSLSGDPTFYEQYF.

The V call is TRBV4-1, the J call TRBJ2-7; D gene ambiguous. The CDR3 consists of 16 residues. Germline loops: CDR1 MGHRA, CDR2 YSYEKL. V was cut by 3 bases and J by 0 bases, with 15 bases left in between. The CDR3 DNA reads TGCGCCAGCAGCCACCTGTCCGCGGCGAGCTCCTACGAGCAGTACTTC. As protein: CASSHLSAASSYEQYF.

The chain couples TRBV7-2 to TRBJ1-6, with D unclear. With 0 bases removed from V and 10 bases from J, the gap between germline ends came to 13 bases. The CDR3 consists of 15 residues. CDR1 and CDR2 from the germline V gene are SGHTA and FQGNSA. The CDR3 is CASSLAVQAGSPLHF. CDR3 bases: TGTGCCAGCAGCTTAGCTGTCCAGGCGGGCTCACCCCTCCACTTT.

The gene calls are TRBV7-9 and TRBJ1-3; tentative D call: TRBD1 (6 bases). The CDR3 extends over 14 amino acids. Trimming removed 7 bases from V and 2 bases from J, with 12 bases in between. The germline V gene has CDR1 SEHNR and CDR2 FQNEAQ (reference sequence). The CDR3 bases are TGTGCCAGCACTCAGGGGAAAGCTGGAAACACCATATATTTT. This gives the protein CASTQGKAGNTIYF.

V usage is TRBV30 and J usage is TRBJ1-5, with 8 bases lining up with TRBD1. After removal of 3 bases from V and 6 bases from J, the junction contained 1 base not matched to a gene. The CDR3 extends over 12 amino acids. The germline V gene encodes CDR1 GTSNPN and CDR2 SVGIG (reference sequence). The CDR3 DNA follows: TGTGCCTGGAGCAGGGGGCCTCAGCCCCAGCATTTT. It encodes CAWSRGPQPQHF.